The T cell receptor (beta chain) described here comes from a study of CD8+CD57+ T cells in acquired aplastic anemia. Study findings and constraints: No significant patient-versus-control difference appeared in CD8+ Simpson's diversity.

Points on this clonotype: The antigen is not known.

The TCR beta profiling, which covered VDJ combination and CDR3 sequence, was carried out using genomic DNA as the template. One entry per CDR3 protein, called by TCRdb with MiXCR from the reads. The data contain 200,000 to 300,000 distinct CDR3 sequences, approximately 80% of them singletons. V dropped 1 base and J dropped 3 bases, with 10 bases sitting between them. The CDR3 has 13 amino acids. Germline CDR1 reads DFQATT; CDR2 reads SNEGSKA (reference sequence). It was patients with CD8+CD57+ cell expansion by flow cytometry who were chosen for sequencing. The sample was sorted CD4+, CD8+, or CD8+CD57+ T cells (not recorded which) from PBMCs. The clonotype was recovered from a human donor with aplastic anemia. The chain employs TRBV20-1 and TRBJ2-7, with D perhaps TRBD1 (5 bases). The CDR3, as DNA: TGCAGTGCTAGAGTCCCAGGGAACTACGAGCAGTACTTC. Residues: CSARVPGNYEQYF.